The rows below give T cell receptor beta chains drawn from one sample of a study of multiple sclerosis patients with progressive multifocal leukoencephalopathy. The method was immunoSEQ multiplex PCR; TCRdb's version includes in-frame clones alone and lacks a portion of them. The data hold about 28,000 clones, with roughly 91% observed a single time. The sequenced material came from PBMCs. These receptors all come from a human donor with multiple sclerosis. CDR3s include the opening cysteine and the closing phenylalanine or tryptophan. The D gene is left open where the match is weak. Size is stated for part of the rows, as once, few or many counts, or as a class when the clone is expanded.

CASIASNTHTGELFF TGCGCCAGCATCGCGTCGAACACCCACACCGGGGAGCTGTTTTTT TRBV10-2 . . TRBJ2-2
CASSLGQSANYGYTF TGTGCCAGCAGCTTGGGACAGTCAGCTAACTATGGCTACACCTTC TRBV5-5 . . TRBJ1-2
CASSPARAEQFF TGTGCCAGTAGCCCGGCCCGAGCAGAGCAGTTCTTC TRBV19 . . TRBJ2-1
CASSFYNEQFF TGTGCCAGCAGCTTTTACAATGAGCAGTTCTTC TRBV5-6 . . TRBJ2-1
CASSFFAGDYNEQFF TGTGCCAGCAGCTTTTTTGCGGGCGACTACAATGAGCAGTTCTTC TRBV27 . . TRBJ2-1
CASSKTGTFLYGYTF TGTGCCAGTAGTAAGACCGGGACGTTCCTTTATGGCTACACCTTC TRBV19 . . TRBJ1-2
CASSDLNGSRKEKLFF TGTGCCAGCAGTGATCTTAACGGATCGCGGAAAGAAAAACTGTTTTTT TRBV2 . . TRBJ1-4
CASSRGQSVRGSYNSPLHF TGCGCCAGCAGCCGGGGACAGAGCGTGCGCGGCTCCTATAATTCACCCCTCCACTTT TRBV4-1 TRBD1 once TRBJ1-6
CAWSVNAGTQQFF TGTGCCTGGAGTGTAAACGCCGGCACCCAGCAGTTCTTC TRBV30 . . TRBJ2-1
CASAPSGSNSPLHF TGTGCCAGCGCTCCCTCCGGATCTAATTCACCCCTCCACTTT TRBV25-1 . . TRBJ1-6
CAWTPGTGANVLTF TGTGCCTGGACCCCCGGGACGGGGGCCAACGTCCTGACTTTC TRBV30 . . TRBJ2-6
CASSLLAGGVEQYF TGTGCCAGCAGCTTATTAGCGGGGGGGGTCGAGCAGTACTTC TRBV7-8 TRBD2 . TRBJ2-7
CASSYTGPRSTEAFF TGTGCCAGCAGTTACACAGGGCCGCGAAGCACTGAAGCTTTCTTT TRBV7-2 . . TRBJ1-1
CASAPPRGGGRVRTEAFF TGTGCCAGCGCACCACCGAGGGGCGGGGGACGAGTGCGGACTGAAGCTTTCTTT TRBV18 . . TRBJ1-1
CAISDEGYEQYF TGTGCCATCAGTGATGAGGGTTACGAGCAGTACTTC TRBV10-3 . . TRBJ2-7
CASSPAGLAGAETQYF TGTGCCAGCAGCCCGGCCGGACTAGCGGGGGCGGAGACCCAGTACTTC TRBV7-8 TRBD2 . TRBJ2-5
CASSLGQFSYEQYF TGTGCCAGCAGCCTGGGACAGTTCTCCTACGAGCAGTACTTC TRBV6-5 TRBD1 . TRBJ2-7
CASSVEGNTEAFF TGTGCCAGCAGTGTTGAGGGGAACACTGAAGCTTTCTTT TRBV2 . . TRBJ1-1
CASSVTTYSNQPQHF TGTGCCAGCAGTGTGACAACTTATAGCAATCAGCCCCAGCATTTT TRBV27 . . TRBJ1-5
CASSETSTNEKLFF TGCGCCAGCAGCGAGACAAGTACTAATGAAAAACTGTTTTTT TRBV5-1 . . TRBJ1-4
CASSGFGTGLNYEQYF TGTGCCAGCAGTGGGTTTGGGACAGGGTTAAACTACGAGCAGTACTTC TRBV6-1 TRBD1 . TRBJ2-7
CASSMGSAGGSDTGELFF TGTGCCAGTAGTATGGGATCAGCGGGGGGGTCGGACACCGGGGAGCTGTTTTTT TRBV19 TRBD2 . TRBJ2-2
CASSLQYNEQFF TGTGCCAGCAGCCTGCAGTACAATGAGCAGTTCTTC TRBV28 . . TRBJ2-1
CASSLNTGNYGYTF TGTGCCAGCAGCTTGAACACGGGAAACTATGGCTACACCTTC TRBV5-4 . . TRBJ1-2
CASSSTSGVAEQFF TGTGCCAGCAGCTCGACTAGCGGGGTGGCCGAGCAGTTCTTC TRBV7-3 TRBD2 once TRBJ2-1